This is a list of T cell receptor beta chains from one sample in a study of radiation and T cells in renal cell carcinoma. This table comes from immunoSEQ multiplex PCR, and its TCRdb copy is limited to in-frame clones, with some not included. The table lists fewer than 200,000 clones, roughly nine tenths of them singletons. Source: blood, taken from a patient whose treatment included radiotherapy and nephrectomy. Receptor source: a woman aged 45 to 65 with renal cell carcinoma. Both conserved end residues are part of each CDR3. The order of the fields is D gene, V gene, clone size, J gene, CDR3 DNA, CDR3 protein. D genes are given only for firm matches. Clone size is stated in some rows and not others, as once, few, many or a class when expanded.

-	TRBV30	-	TRBJ2-3	TGTGCCTGGACCCCGGTCGGGGTTAGCACAGATACGCAGTATTTT	CAWTPVGVSTDTQYF
-	TRBV6-5	-	TRBJ2-7	TGTGCCAGCAGTTACCAGGGCTATACCTACGAGCAGTACTTC	CASSYQGYTYEQYF
-	TRBV19	-	TRBJ1-5	TGTGCCAGTAGTACCGCCTCAGGCGGTCAGCCCCAGCATTTT	CASSTASGGQPQHF
TRBD1	TRBV19	-	TRBJ1-1	TGTGCCAGTAGTGGCGACCGGGACAGGGGCCGCCATAACACTGAAGCTTTCTTT	CASSGDRDRGRHNTEAFF
-	TRBV9	-	TRBJ2-5	TGTGCCAGCAGCGTAGCTGGGCAGCCTGCCCAAGAGACCCAGTACTTC	CASSVAGQPAQETQYF
-	TRBV6-1	-	TRBJ1-5	TGTGCCAGCAGTGTAACCGGGGGTGAATCAGGTCAGCCCCAGCATTTT	CASSVTGGESGQPQHF
-	TRBV11-2	once	TRBJ2-5	TGTGCCAGCAGCTTTAATTTCCAAGAGACCCAGTACTTC	CASSFNFQETQYF
-	TRBV7-9	-	TRBJ2-7	TGTGCCAGCAGCTTAGATGGAACTCTTAGTTCCTCCTACGAGCAGTACTTC	CASSLDGTLSSSYEQYF
-	TRBV5-4	once	TRBJ2-2	TGTGCCAGCAGCTTGGCCGGGGCCGAGCTGTTTTTT	CASSLAGAELFF
TRBD1	TRBV18	-	TRBJ1-6	TGTGCCAGCTCACTGGGGACCGGGACAGCCTCTTATAATTCACCCCTCCACTTT	CASSLGTGTASYNSPLHF
-	TRBV7-8	-	TRBJ2-7	TGTGCCAGCAGCCCGAGTGGTTACGAGCAGTACTTC	CASSPSGYEQYF
TRBD1	TRBV4-3	-	TRBJ1-2	TGCGCCAGCAGCCAACAGGACAGGGCGTATCATGGCTACACCTTC	CASSQQDRAYHGYTF
-	TRBV19	once	TRBJ2-1	TGTGCCAGTAGTCTGAGGGACGGATCCTACAATGAGCAGTTCTTC	CASSLRDGSYNEQFF
-	TRBV7-9	-	TRBJ1-1	TGTGCCAGCAGCGCATGGGGAGGAAACACTGAAGCTTTCTTT	CASSAWGGNTEAFF
TRBD1	TRBV19	-	TRBJ1-1	TGTGCCAGTAGTATCCTAAACAGGGGTCCAGGGTCGAACACTGAAGCTTTCTTT	CASSILNRGPGSNTEAFF
-	TRBV19	-	TRBJ2-1	TGTGCCAGTACCCTTCGCGCGGGGGCTCTCTTTGGCTCCTACAATGAGCAGTTCTTC	CASTLRAGALFGSYNEQFF
-	TRBV6-4	-	TRBJ1-6	TGTGCCAGCAGTCCCGGGGGGGGGAATTCACCCCTCCACTTT	CASSPGGGNSPLHF
-	TRBV6-5	-	TRBJ2-5	TGTGCCAGCAGTCGGGGTGCGGGGAGGGAGACCCAGTACTTC	CASSRGAGRETQYF
TRBD2	TRBV5-1	-	TRBJ2-5	TGCGCCAGCAGCCCAGCGGGGGGACGAGAGACCCAGTACTTC	CASSPAGGRETQYF
-	TRBV10-3	-	TRBJ1-1	TGTGCCATCAGGGGGGAAGGTGGCACTGAAGCTTTCTTT	CAIRGEGGTEAFF
TRBD2	TRBV7-6	once	TRBJ2-2	TGTGCCGGAAAAGCGGGGGGGCTCTCCGGGGAGCTGTTTTTT	CAGKAGGLSGELFF
-	TRBV7-3	-	TRBJ2-7	TGTGCCAGCAGCTTATTAGGGGGGGCCTACGAGCAGTACTTC	CASSLLGGAYEQYF
-	TRBV29-1	once	TRBJ1-2	TGCAGCGTTGAAGATACGACCCTCACGAAACACACCTTC	CSVEDTTLTKHTF
TRBD2	TRBV6-4	-	TRBJ2-1	TGTGCCAGCAGTGACCTCGGGGGGATGGTGCAGTTCTTC	CASSDLGGMVQFF
-	TRBV10-3	-	TRBJ1-2	TGTGCCATCAACAGGGACTATGGCTACACCTTC	CAINRDYGYTF
-	TRBV5-6	-	TRBJ2-7	TGTGCCAGCAGCTTGGGGCCGAACTACGAGCAGTACTTC	CASSLGPNYEQYF
-	TRBV25-1	-	TRBJ2-6	TGTGCCAGCAGTGACCCCGGGGGCAGCTCTGGGGCCAACGTCCTGACTTTC	CASSDPGGSSGANVLTF
TRBD2	TRBV6-1	once	TRBJ2-3	TGTGCCAGCAGGGGAGCGGGGATGTACACAGATACGCAGTATTTT	CASRGAGMYTDTQYF
TRBD1	TRBV7-9	-	TRBJ2-7	TGTGCCAGCAGCTTAGGGGGGACAGTTGACGAGCAGTACTTC	CASSLGGTVDEQYF
-	TRBV6-5	-	TRBJ2-5	TGTGCCAGCAGATTCACAGGGGAGGGAGAGACCCAGTACTTC	CASRFTGEGETQYF
TRBD1	TRBV7-2	-	TRBJ1-5	TGTGCCAGCAGCCAGGGGGGCCGCAATCAGCCCCAGCATTTT	CASSQGGRNQPQHF
TRBD1	TRBV7-9	once	TRBJ1-2	TGTGCCAGCAGCCCTCCCCTTAGACAGGGGAAGGACTATGGCTACACCTTC	CASSPPLRQGKDYGYTF
TRBD1	TRBV5-8	-	TRBJ1-2	TGTGCCAGCAGCTTGCTGCCTTCAGGGGGCTATGGCTACACCTTC	CASSLLPSGGYGYTF
-	TRBV6-6	-	TRBJ2-7	TGTGCCAGCAGGGACCCCGGATCCTACGAGCAGTACTTC	CASRDPGSYEQYF
-	TRBV29-1	-	TRBJ2-2	TGCAGCGCCGGCCATAGGGGAAACACCGGGGAGCTGTTTTTT	CSAGHRGNTGELFF
-	TRBV4-3	-	TRBJ2-3	TGCGCCAGCAGCCAAGAACGCAGGGCTACGCAGTATTTT	CASSQERRATQYF
-	TRBV5-1	once	TRBJ2-5	TGCGCCAGCAGCTTGGGGGGCGGACGGACAGCGGGAGAGACCCAGTACTTC	CASSLGGGRTAGETQYF
TRBD1	TRBV4-1	-	TRBJ2-7	TGCGCCAGCAGCCAATTCCAGGGGGATGGCTACGAGCAGTACTTC	CASSQFQGDGYEQYF
-	TRBV9	-	TRBJ2-5	TGTGCCAGCAGCGTCTCCGCAGGAAGGGAGACCCAGTACTTC	CASSVSAGRETQYF
-	TRBV4-1	-	TRBJ2-7	TGCGCCAGCAGCCAACCGGACGTCCGTTCCTACGAGCAGTACTTC	CASSQPDVRSYEQYF
-	TRBV18	-	TRBJ2-7	TGTGCCAGCTCACTCGACAGCCTTCACTCCTACGAGCAGTACTTC	CASSLDSLHSYEQYF
-	TRBV5-1	-	TRBJ1-4	TGCGCCAGCAGCTTACCAGGGTCTAATGAAAAACTGTTTTTT	CASSLPGSNEKLFF
-	TRBV4-2	-	TRBJ1-1	TGTGCCAGCAGCCGAGAGACAGGTTGGAACACTGAAGCTTTCTTT	CASSRETGWNTEAFF
-	TRBV4-2	-	TRBJ1-3	TGTGCCAGCAGCCAAGAACCACATTTCGGAAACACCATATATTTT	CASSQEPHFGNTIYF
TRBD1	TRBV6-5	-	TRBJ1-2	TGTGCCAGCAGCGGACTACAGGGGGTTTGGGGCTACACCTTC	CASSGLQGVWGYTF
-	TRBV4-1	-	TRBJ1-3	TGCGCCAGCAGCCAAGACTTCAGGCCTGGAAACACCATATATTTT	CASSQDFRPGNTIYF
-	TRBV5-1	-	TRBJ1-6	TGCGCCAGCAGCTTGGAGAGCTCCTATAATTCACCCCTCCACTTT	CASSLESSYNSPLHF
-	TRBV4-2	-	TRBJ1-2	TGTGCCAGCAGCCAAGAAACCGTGACAGTGAATGGCTACACCTTC	CASSQETVTVNGYTF
TRBD1	TRBV2	once	TRBJ1-2	TGTGCCAGCAGACCCACGGGACAGAGCTATGGCTACACCTTC	CASRPTGQSYGYTF
-	TRBV4-3	-	TRBJ1-5	TGCGCCAGCAGCCTCGACGGACTACAGCCCCAGCATTTT	CASSLDGLQPQHF
-	TRBV18	-	TRBJ1-5	TGTGCCAGCTCACCACAGGGTCTTAGTAACAATCAGCCCCAGCATTTT	CASSPQGLSNNQPQHF
-	TRBV2	few	TRBJ1-6	TGTGCCAGCAGTGAAGTCGGCAGCAGTAATTCACCCCTCCACTTT	CASSEVGSSNSPLHF
-	TRBV10-3	-	TRBJ1-4	TGTGCCATCAGTGAAAGAGGGACTAATGAAAAACTGTTTTTT	CAISERGTNEKLFF
TRBD2	TRBV7-9	-	TRBJ2-5	TGTGCCAGCAGCTTAAACAGACTAGCGGAAGAGACCCAGTACTTC	CASSLNRLAEETQYF
-	TRBV5-5	-	TRBJ1-2	TGTGCCAGCAGCTCGAGGACAGATAGGGGCTACACCTTC	CASSSRTDRGYTF
-	TRBV15	-	TRBJ2-7	TGTGCCACCAGCAGAGTTACAGGTCTCCTCTACGAGCAGTACTTC	CATSRVTGLLYEQYF
TRBD1	TRBV2	few	TRBJ1-4	TGTGCCAGCACCGGGCAGGGGACAGGGAATGAAAAACTGTTTTTT	CASTGQGTGNEKLFF
-	TRBV7-9	-	TRBJ1-4	TGTGCCAGCAGCTTTGGGGCAAATGAAAAACTGTTTTTT	CASSFGANEKLFF
TRBD1	TRBV5-1	-	TRBJ1-6	TGCGCCAGCAGCCCCGGGACAGGGGGCACCGCACCCCTCCACTTT	CASSPGTGGTAPLHF